The next 32 T cell receptor beta chains were all read from a single sample in a study of beta chain features in type 1 diabetes. Regarding the study as a whole: A moderate, significant TCRB CDR3 shortening appeared in type 1 diabetes across four CD4+ subsets.

Investigators reverse transcribed all isolated RNA, so they sequenced expressed TCRB transcripts. Libraries were prepared by immunoSEQ multiplex PCR; TCRdb keeps only in-frame clonotypes and omits some of them. The data contain over 600,000 clones, 9.5% to 15% of them singletons. No antigens are known for them. Sequenced input: naive CD4+ T cells from blood. The receptors were gathered from a man aged 25 to 45 with type 1 diabetes.

This clone was seen a handful of times. The chain uses TRBV4-1 and TRBJ2-2, with a weak D call TRBD2 (7 bases). V was trimmed by 4 bases and J by 0 bases, leaving 15 bases between them. Looked up from germline, CDR1 is MGHRA and CDR2 is YSYEKL. The CDR3 length is 17 residues. In nucleotides, the CDR3 is TGCGCCAGCAGCCGGGAGGGTCACAGGGCGAACACCGGGGAGCTGTTTTTT. It is translated as CASSREGHRANTGELFF.

In its sample, this clone was seen a few times. The rearrangement joins TRBV16 to TRBJ1-2; D not certain. The germline V gene has CDR1 KGHSY and CDR2 FQNENV. The germline V and J ends were trimmed by 0 bases and 4 bases, with 6 bases remaining between them. CDR3 length: 13 amino acids. DNA of the CDR3: TGTGCCAGCAGCCAATCTGAGGGCTATGGCTACACCTTC. Protein: CASSQSEGYGYTF. The full variable domain, its missing parts supplied by reference TRBV16 and TRBJ1-2, is GEEVAQTPKHLVRGEGQKAKLYCAPIKGHSYVFWYQQVLKNEFKFLISFQNENVFDETGMPKERFSAKCLPNSPCSLEIQATKLEDSAVYFCASSQSEGYGYTFGSGTRLTVV.

The chain is built from TRBV30 and TRBJ2-6, with TRBD1 matching over 9 bases. Trimming cost V 2 bases and J 0 bases; bases outside gene matches: 8. Germline loops: CDR1 GTSNPN, CDR2 SVGIG (reference sequence). The CDR3 runs 18 residues. The CDR3 loop is CAWSTGTGTFSGANVLTF. CDR3 coding DNA: TGTGCCTGGAGTACCGGGACAGGGACTTTCTCTGGGGCCAACGTCCTGACTTTC.

This clone was detected a few times. CDR3: CSVSSGQGVSEQYF. CDR3 coding DNA: TGCAGCGTTTCCTCGGGACAGGGAGTTTCCGAGCAGTACTTC. The rearrangement links TRBV29-1 to TRBJ2-7; 9 bases agree with TRBD1. CDR1 is SQVTM, CDR2 ANQGSEA, per germline. The CDR3 runs 14 residues. The ends lost 5 bases at V and 6 bases at J; junction bases unmatched: 11.

This clone occurred a few times. V gene TRBV18 combines with J gene TRBJ1-4, with D maybe TRBD1 (6 bases). This CDR3 is built from 15 residues. V dropped 2 bases and J dropped 3 bases, with 10 bases sitting between them. Germline V lookup: CDR1 KGHSH, CDR2 LQKENI. CDR3 bases: TGTGCCAGCTCACCAATGGGGGGCTCTAATGAAAAACTGTTTTTT. As protein: CASSPMGGSNEKLFF.

V and J are TRBV7-9 and TRBJ1-4, with 7 positions matching TRBD1. With 4 bases clipped from V and 8 bases from J, the junction kept 10 bases outside the gene matches. This CDR3 has 15 residues. CDR1 and CDR2 (germline): SEHNR, FQNEAQ (reference sequence). CDR3 DNA sequence: TGTGCCAGCAGCTCCGCTGGACGGACAGGCGAAAAACTGTTTTTT. As protein: CASSSAGRTGEKLFF.

This clone has more than one count but fewer than ten. The chain uses TRBV2 and TRBJ2-2; 8 positions match TRBD1. This CDR3 comprises 14 residues. Trimming took 7 bases from V and 3 from J; bases not matched to a gene: 4. CDR1 is SNHLY and CDR2 is FYNNEI in the germline V gene. The CDR3 is CASTGTGDTGELFF. CDR3 sequence (DNA): TGTGCCAGCACGGGGACAGGCGACACCGGGGAGCTGTTTTTT.

The chain employs TRBV27 and TRBJ1-2, with TRBD1 identical over 7 bases. The length of the CDR3 is 13 residues. Germline V gene data show CDR1 as MNHEY and CDR2 as SMNVEV (reference sequence). The J segment lost 7 bases and the V segment lost 6 bases, leaving 8 bases of the junction unmatched. CDR3 protein: CASSGAGGSGYTF. CDR3 sequence (DNA): TGTGCCAGCAGCGGTGCAGGGGGTTCTGGCTACACCTTC.

The genes are TRBV5-1 and TRBJ2-3; 10 positions agree with TRBD2. The germline V gene encodes CDR1 SGHRS and CDR2 YFSETQ. Unmatched junction bases numbered 2, after V lost 4 bases and J lost 6 bases. The CDR3 runs 13 residues. The CDR3 region is CASSTLAGDTQYF. The CDR3 nucleotides are TGCGCCAGCAGCACACTAGCGGGGGATACGCAGTATTTT.

The rearrangement joins TRBV6-5 to TRBJ2-7; D not resolved. From germline, CDR1 is MNHEY and CDR2 SVGAGI. The CDR3 spans 14 residues. V lost 0 bases to trimming and J lost 6 bases, with 12 bases between them. The CDR3 region has the DNA TGTGCCAGCAGTTACTCGATGCTCAGGCGCGAGCAGTACTTC. It translates to CASSYSMLRREQYF.

There are a few counts of this clone. The chain links TRBV7-2 to TRBJ2-5; tentative D call: TRBD1 (6 bases). The germline CDR1 and CDR2 sequences are SGHTA and FQGNSA. Between the trimmed V and J ends, which lost 1 base and 2 bases, there was a span of 14 bases. CDR3 length: 16 amino acids. CDR3 amino acids: CASSLVGTTLQETQYF. CDR3 DNA: TGTGCCAGCAGCTTAGTCGGGACAACATTACAAGAGACCCAGTACTTC.

The V and J genes are TRBV4-2 and TRBJ1-5; D unclear. The CDR3 sequence is 15 residues long. With 1 base removed from V and 2 bases from J, the gap between germline ends came to 9 bases. Germline V gene sequence: CDR1 LGHNA, CDR2 YNFKEQ. The DNA of the CDR3 is TGTGCCAGCAGCCAAGGAAGATCCGGCAATCAGCCCCAGCATTTT. This codes for CASSQGRSGNQPQHF.

The chain uses TRBV29-1 and TRBJ2-3; D possibly corresponds to TRBD1 (6 bases). Looked up from germline, CDR1 is SQVTM and CDR2 is ANQGSEA. The CDR3 length is 14 residues. The germline V and J ends were trimmed by 6 bases and 4 bases, with 17 bases remaining between them. CDR3 coding DNA: TGCAGCGTGGATTTAGCAGGGGTCGCAGATACGCAGTATTTT. Translation gives CSVDLAGVADTQYF.

The chain links TRBV5-4 to TRBJ2-1; TRBD1 is a possible D gene (5 bases). Germline V gene sequence: CDR1 SGHNT, CDR2 YYREEE (reference sequence). This CDR3 contains 14 residues. V was shortened by 0 bases and J by 2 bases, with 6 bases between the two germline ends. CDR3 coding DNA: TGTGCCAGCAGCTTGGAAGGGGCCTACAATGAGCAGTTCTTC. This translates into CASSLEGAYNEQFF.

The chain combines TRBV29-1 with TRBJ2-5; 7 nucleotides match TRBD2. V was pared by 5 bases and J by 1 base, with 10 bases of the junction left unmatched. CDR3 length: 15 residues. Germline-derived CDR1 and CDR2 are SQVTM and ANQGSEA. CDR3 loop: CSVSAGTTIQETQYF. CDR3 sequence (DNA): TGCAGCGTTTCCGCCGGGACTACGATCCAAGAGACCCAGTACTTC. Drawing the rest from reference TRBV29-1 and TRBJ2-5, the complete variable domain is SAVISQKPSRDICQRGTSLTIQCQVDSQVTMMFWYRQQPGQSLTLIATANQGSEATYESGFVIDKFPISRPNLTFSTLTVSNMSPEDSSIYLCSVSAGTTIQETQYFGPGTRLLVL.

Concerning this clone: Other DNA sequences in this specimen translate into the identical CDR3. This chain connects TRBV7-9 to TRBJ2-3; unclear D gene. This CDR3 spans 13 amino acids. The germline V gene encodes CDR1 SEHNR and CDR2 FQNEAQ (reference sequence). Trimming took off 6 bases at V and 1 base at J, with 8 bases between the two ends. CDR3 sequence (DNA): TGTGCCAGCAGTTCCCGGGGCACAGATACGCAGTATTTT. Protein sequence: CASSSRGTDTQYF.

The sample holds a few counts of this clone. The gene calls are TRBV30 and TRBJ1-6; D remains unclear. The V and J ends lost 1 base and 7 bases respectively, with 8 bases between them. The CDR3 runs to 13 residues. CDR1 and CDR2 from the germline V gene are GTSNPN and SVGIG (reference sequence). CDR3 DNA: TGTGCCTGGAGTGGCGCGGGGAATTCACCCCTCCACTTT. It specifies CAWSGAGNSPLHF.

This clone was counted a few times. The rearrangement joins TRBV6-5 to TRBJ1-1, with 7 nucleotides matching TRBD1. The germline V gene encodes CDR1 MNHEY and CDR2 SVGAGI. Trimming took 7 bases from V and 0 from J; bases not matched to a gene: 5. This CDR3 has 14 residues. The CDR3 nucleotides are TGTGCCAGCAATATGGGACAGCTGAACACTGAAGCTTTCTTT. Its translation: CASNMGQLNTEAFF.

The chain has TRBV10-2 and TRBJ1-2; 7 bases line up with TRBD1. Germline assignment: CDR1 WSHSY and CDR2 SAAADI. Trimming took 6 bases from V and 4 from J; bases not matched to a gene: 8. The CDR3 loop spans 14 amino acids. In DNA, the CDR3 is TGCGCCAGCAGCACCGATGAGGGGGCCTATGGCTACACCTTC. Residues: CASSTDEGAYGYTF.

This rearrangement joins TRBV18 to TRBJ2-7, with TRBD2 matching 7 bases. Looked up from germline, CDR1 is KGHSH and CDR2 is LQKENI. The CDR3 covers 15 residues. The J segment lost 0 bases and the V segment lost 6 bases, leaving 8 bases of the junction unmatched. CDR3: CASSIASGDSYEQYF. The CDR3 DNA reads TGTGCCAGCTCTATTGCGAGCGGGGACTCCTACGAGCAGTACTTC.

The CDR3 bases are TGCGCGAGGATCAGGGGTATAAATCAGCCCCAGCATTTT. It translates to CARIRGINQPQHF. The chain recombines TRBV23-1 with TRBJ1-5; perhaps TRBD1 as D (6 bases). TRBV23-1 is annotated as an ORF whose role is uncertain. CDR3 length equals 13 residues.

This clone was seen more than once but under ten times. This sequence joins TRBV28 and TRBJ2-3; 8 bases map to TRBD2. The J segment lost 0 bases and the V segment lost 1 base, leaving 3 bases of the junction unmatched. This CDR3 comprises 16 residues. CDR1 is MDHEN and CDR2 is SYDVKM in the germline V gene. The CDR3 nucleotides read TGTGCCAGCAGTTTATTTGCGGGGGGCAGCACAGATACGCAGTATTTT. This sequence encodes CASSLFAGGSTDTQYF.

This rearrangement joins TRBV9 to TRBJ1-2; TRBD1 might be the D (6 bases). The CDR3 is 13 residues long. Germline V CDR1 and CDR2: SGDLS, YYNGEE. The V gene lost 3 bases and the J gene lost 1 base, with 7 bases spanning the gap. The CDR3 bases are TGTGCCAGCAGCGCGGACAGTAACTATGGCTACACCTTC. This translates into CASSADSNYGYTF.

This clone was seen more than once but under ten times. The rearrangement uses TRBV14 and TRBJ1-1; D is undetermined. The CDR3 runs to 13 residues. The V end was cut by 5 bases, the J end by 0 bases, with 7 bases between. Looked up from germline, CDR1 is SGHDN and CDR2 is FVKESK. The CDR3 DNA reads TGTGCCAGCAGCGACGGACTGAACACTGAAGCTTTCTTT. Its protein is CASSDGLNTEAFF.

This chain links TRBV20-1 with TRBJ1-1; D call uncertain. There are 11 residues in the CDR3. The germline gives CDR1 DFQATT, CDR2 SNEGSKA (reference sequence). Trimming removed 6 bases from V and 3 bases from J, with 8 bases in between. CDR3 residues: CSASPDTEAFF. CDR3 coding DNA: TGCAGTGCCAGCCCAGACACTGAAGCTTTCTTT.

This clone was observed a handful of times. The chain is built from TRBV2 and TRBJ1-3, with D uncertain. V was pared by 7 bases and J by 4 bases, with 11 bases between. Germline CDR1 reads SNHLY; CDR2 reads FYNNEI. This CDR3 has 13 residues. CDR3 sequence (DNA): TGTGCCAGCAAACTGTCGGGAGGAAACACCATATATTTT. Protein: CASKLSGGNTIYF.

This clone was counted a few times. The chain joins TRBV11-2 to TRBJ2-7; the match to TRBD1 covers 7 bases. Germline CDR1 and CDR2: SGHAT and FQNNGV. The CDR3 is 15 amino acids. Unmatched junction bases numbered 6, after V lost 4 bases and J lost 0 bases. The CDR3 region has the DNA TGTGCCAGCAGCTCCGGGACAGTGAGCTCCTACGAGCAGTACTTC. Protein sequence: CASSSGTVSSYEQYF.

This clone has a handful of counts. The identical CDR3 is also encoded by other nucleotide sequences in the sample. The rearrangement uses TRBV2 and TRBJ2-1; the D is unclear. The CDR3 contains 11 residues. Germline V gives CDR1 SNHLY, CDR2 FYNNEI. V gave up 2 bases and J gave up 10 bases, with 6 bases separating them. CDR3 residues: CASSELNEQFF. In DNA form, the CDR3 reads TGTGCCAGCAGTGAATTGAACGAGCAGTTCTTC.

This clone occurred a few times. The V call is TRBV25-1, the J call TRBJ1-5; 7 bases fit TRBD1. The CDR3 has 18 residues. In germline, CDR1 is MGHDK, CDR2 SYGVNS. The V segment lost 2 bases and the J segment 0 bases; nucleotides outside the gene matches: 10. This chain's CDR3 is CASSEGDSGLGSNQPQHF. CDR3 in DNA: TGTGCCAGCAGTGAAGGGGACAGCGGGCTCGGTAGCAATCAGCCCCAGCATTTT.

This clone was detected a few times. Other DNA sequences in the sample encode the same CDR3. This rearrangement joins TRBV5-1 to TRBJ1-5; TRBD1 is a possible D gene (6 bases). Germline V lookup: CDR1 SGHRS, CDR2 YFSETQ. Trimming removed 0 bases from V and 2 bases from J, with 12 bases in between. There are 16 residues in the CDR3. CDR3 bases: TGCGCCAGCAGCTTGGACGGGGGGCAAGGCAATCAGCCCCAGCATTTT. Translating it yields CASSLDGGQGNQPQHF.

The chain is built from TRBV29-1 and TRBJ2-7, with TRBD1 matching 12 bases. The germline V gene has CDR1 SQVTM and CDR2 ANQGSEA. The V and J ends lost 7 bases and 7 bases, in that order; junction bases with no gene match: 11. The length of the CDR3 is 14 residues. CDR3 in DNA: TGCAGCGCTGGAGCGGGACAGGGGGCCGAAGAGCAGTACTTC. Protein product: CSAGAGQGAEEQYF.

The chain has TRBV9 and TRBJ1-2; TRBD1 matches at 10 bases. The V gene's germline CDR1 is SGDLS and CDR2 YYNGEE. This CDR3 region has 18 residues. Trimming cost V 3 bases and J 4 bases; bases outside gene matches: 15. The CDR3: CASSALSGTGASGYGYTF. The CDR3, as DNA: TGTGCCAGCAGCGCGCTGTCCGGGACAGGGGCCTCGGGCTATGGCTACACCTTC. The whole variable domain, filled in from reference TRBV9 and TRBJ1-2, reads DSGVTQTPKHLITATGQRVTLRCSPRSGDLSVYWYQQSLDQGLQFLIQYYNGEERAKGNILERFSAQQFPDLHSELNLSSLELGDSALYFCASSALSGTGASGYGYTFGSGTRLTVV.